A selection of T cell receptor beta chains follows, all from one sample in a study of shared clonotypes between healthy human individuals. The protocol was immunoSEQ multiplex PCR, while the TCRdb copy is restricted to in-frame clones and leaves out a portion. The sample lists 2 million to 2.5 million clones; about 95% were seen once. Specimen: naive CD8+ T cells sorted from blood. The origin of the receptors is a young man in good health. CDR3s include the opening cysteine and the closing phenylalanine or tryptophan. A D gene is named only where the DNA matches it firmly. A row's size may be missing; if present it is once, few, many or a size class.

J	size	V	D	CDR3	DNA
TRBJ2-3	.	TRBV7-6	.	CASSLVPLGQPGPDTQYF	TGTGCCAGCAGCTTAGTGCCCCTCGGACAGCCGGGTCCAGATACGCAGTATTTT
TRBJ1-2	.	TRBV2	.	CASYPGWAGIYGYTF	TGTGCCAGCTATCCAGGTTGGGCAGGGATTTATGGCTACACCTTC
TRBJ1-2	.	TRBV5-1	.	CASSSGDGYTF	TGCGCCAGCAGCTCAGGGGATGGCTACACCTTC
TRBJ2-7	.	TRBV6-1	TRBD1	CASSPDRPRYEQYF	TGTGCCAGCAGCCCGGACAGGCCAAGGTACGAGCAGTACTTC
TRBJ2-7	once	TRBV2	.	CASSEEPEQYF	TGTGCCAGCAGTGAGGAGCCCGAGCAGTACTTC
TRBJ2-2	.	TRBV15	.	CATSLEVSHGAPGELFF	TGTGCCACCAGCTTAGAAGTATCTCACGGGGCCCCCGGGGAGCTGTTTTTT
TRBJ2-7	.	TRBV9	.	CASSVDETEQYF	TGTGCCAGCAGCGTAGACGAAACAGAGCAGTACTTC
TRBJ2-7	.	TRBV5-4	.	CASSLITGEQYF	TGTGCCAGCAGCTTGATTACGGGCGAGCAGTACTTC
TRBJ2-7	.	TRBV27	.	CASSFGSGVDEQYF	TGTGCCAGCAGTTTTGGATCAGGGGTGGACGAGCAGTACTTC
TRBJ1-1	.	TRBV30	.	CATARANTEAFF	TGTGCCACCGCCAGGGCGAACACTGAAGCTTTCTTT
TRBJ2-5	.	TRBV19	.	CASSSWVDQETQYF	TGTGCCAGTAGTTCGTGGGTCGACCAAGAGACCCAGTACTTC
TRBJ2-7	.	TRBV13	TRBD1	CASSQGVGDYEQYF	TGTGCCAGCAGCCAGGGGGTTGGGGACTACGAGCAGTACTTC
TRBJ2-3	once	TRBV5-1	.	CASSLAPDTQYF	TGCGCCAGCAGCTTGGCCCCGGATACGCAGTATTTT
TRBJ1-6	.	TRBV15	TRBD1	CATSRVRTGPNSPLHF	TGTGCCACCAGCAGAGTGAGGACAGGGCCTAATTCACCCCTCCACTTT
TRBJ2-7	.	TRBV9	.	CASSVDYGVISYEQYF	TGTGCCAGCAGCGTAGATTACGGGGTGATCTCCTACGAGCAGTACTTC
TRBJ2-7	.	TRBV19	.	CASSIGQQLYF	TGTGCCAGTAGTATTGGGCAGCAACTGTACTTC
TRBJ2-5	.	TRBV4-2	.	CASRGGGARETQYF	TGTGCCAGCAGGGGAGGCGGGGCTCGGGAGACCCAGTACTTC
TRBJ2-1	.	TRBV4-3	TRBD2	CASSQDSSGLVFSYNEQFF	TGCGCCAGCAGCCAAGATTCCAGCGGACTAGTTTTCTCCTACAATGAGCAGTTCTTC
TRBJ2-5	.	TRBV9	TRBD2	CASSVVLAGERETQYF	TGTGCCAGCAGCGTAGTCCTAGCGGGAGAAAGAGAGACCCAGTACTTC
TRBJ1-1	.	TRBV6-4	.	CASSPTGGNTEAFF	TGTGCCAGCAGCCCGACGGGGGGGAACACTGAAGCTTTCTTT
TRBJ2-1	.	TRBV11-3	.	CASSLDRESSYNEQFF	TGTGCCAGCAGCTTAGATAGGGAGAGCTCCTACAATGAGCAGTTCTTC